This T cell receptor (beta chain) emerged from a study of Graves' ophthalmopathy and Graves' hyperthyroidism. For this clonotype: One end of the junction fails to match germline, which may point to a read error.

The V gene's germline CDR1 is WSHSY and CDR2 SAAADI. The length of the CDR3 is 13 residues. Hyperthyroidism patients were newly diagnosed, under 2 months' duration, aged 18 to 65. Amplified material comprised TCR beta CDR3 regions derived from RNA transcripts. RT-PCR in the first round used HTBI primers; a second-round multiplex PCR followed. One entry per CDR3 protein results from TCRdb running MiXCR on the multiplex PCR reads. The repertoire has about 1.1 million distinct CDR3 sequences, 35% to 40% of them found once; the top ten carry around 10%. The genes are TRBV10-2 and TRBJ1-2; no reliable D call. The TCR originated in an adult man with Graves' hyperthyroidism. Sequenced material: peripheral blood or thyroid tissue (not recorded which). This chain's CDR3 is CAGSLRGLYGYTF. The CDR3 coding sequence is TGTGCCGGCAGTTTACGGGGATTATATGGCTACACCTTC.